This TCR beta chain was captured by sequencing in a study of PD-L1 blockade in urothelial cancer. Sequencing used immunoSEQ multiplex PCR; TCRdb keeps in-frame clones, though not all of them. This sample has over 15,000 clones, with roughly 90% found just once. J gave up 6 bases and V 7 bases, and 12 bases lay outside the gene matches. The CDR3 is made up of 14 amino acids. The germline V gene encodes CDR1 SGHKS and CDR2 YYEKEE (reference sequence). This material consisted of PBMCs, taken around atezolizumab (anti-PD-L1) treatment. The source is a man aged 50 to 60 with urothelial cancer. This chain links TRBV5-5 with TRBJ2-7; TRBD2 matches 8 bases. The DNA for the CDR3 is TGTGCCAGCTCGACCCGGGCGGGAGGTGCCGAGCAGTACTTC. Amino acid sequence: CASSTRAGGAEQYF.